A selection of T cell receptor beta chains follows, all from one sample in a study of cytotoxic CD8 clonotypes in ibrutinib-treated CLL. TCRdb keeps only in-frame clones here, not all; method: immunoSEQ multiplex PCR. Of around 27,000 clones in the sample, nearly 70% were seen once. The specimen comprised PBMCs, sampled at disease progression, from a patient treated with ibrutinib. These receptors were taken from a human donor with chronic lymphocytic leukemia. Both conserved end residues are part of each CDR3. The order of the fields is clone size, V gene, J gene, D gene, CDR3 DNA, CDR3 protein. A D gene is named only where the DNA matches it firmly. Expanded clones are given a class, and other clones once, few, many or no size at all.

>many|TRBV30|TRBJ2-7|NA
TGTGCCTGGAGTGTACGTCGGAGCTCCTACGAGCAGTACTTC
CAWSVRRSSYEQYF
>once|TRBV11-2|TRBJ2-5|TRBD2
TGTGCCAGCAGCTCAGGGACTAGCGGGGCCCCCCAAGAGACCCAGTACTTC
CASSSGTSGAPQETQYF
>NA|TRBV5-1|TRBJ2-2|TRBD1
TGCGCCAGCAGCTTGACCTGGTTTGGACAGGGGAACACCGGGGAGCTGTTTTTT
CASSLTWFGQGNTGELFF
>NA|TRBV7-8|TRBJ2-7|NA
TGTGCCAGCAGCTGGGGGGCCTACGAGCAGTACTTC
CASSWGAYEQYF
>NA|TRBV7-9|TRBJ1-2|NA
TGTGCCAGCAGCTTAGCGTCGGCAGGGTCGCTTGCTGGCTACACCTTC
CASSLASAGSLAGYTF
>NA|TRBV2|TRBJ1-5|NA
TGTGCCAGCAGGAAGGGTGAGGGCCAGCCCCAGCATTTT
CASRKGEGQPQHF
>NA|TRBV12-5|TRBJ1-5|NA
TGTGCTAGTGGTTTGGCAGCGGGGGGGAATCAGCCCCAGCATTTT
CASGLAAGGNQPQHF
>few|TRBV4-1|TRBJ2-2|TRBD1
TGCGCCAGCAGCCTCCCGGGGACAGGGAACACCGGGGAGCTGTTTTTT
CASSLPGTGNTGELFF
>NA|TRBV7-3|TRBJ2-3|NA
TGTGCCAGCAGCTTAAATCCGACCCCACCCAGAGATACGCAGTATTTT
CASSLNPTPPRDTQYF
>NA|TRBV5-1|TRBJ2-2|TRBD1
TGCGCCAGCAGCTCGGGGACAGGGAGGAACACCGGGGAGCTGTTTTTT
CASSSGTGRNTGELFF
>once|TRBV7-9|TRBJ1-5|NA
TGTGCCAGCAGCTTACCTGGTCAGCCCCAGCATTTT
CASSLPGQPQHF
>NA|TRBV30|TRBJ1-1|NA
TGTGCCTGGAGTTTAGGGGTAAGGACTGAAGCTTTCTTT
CAWSLGVRTEAFF
>NA|TRBV5-6|TRBJ2-3|NA
TGTGCCAGCAGCTTGATAGGGGAAGGGACAGATACGCAGTATTTT
CASSLIGEGTDTQYF
>once|TRBV5-1|TRBJ1-3|NA
TGCGCCAGCAGCTTGGGTCCAGGGGACCCTGGAAACACCATATATTTT
CASSLGPGDPGNTIYF
>NA|TRBV15|TRBJ1-4|NA
TGTGCCACCAGCAGGTGGGGGCAGGGCGGTGAAAAACTGTTTTTT
CATSRWGQGGEKLFF
>NA|TRBV7-7|TRBJ1-1|NA
TGTGCCAGCAGCTTAGTCGAGAACACTGAAGCTTTCTTT
CASSLVENTEAFF
>NA|TRBV2|TRBJ2-7|NA
TGTGCCAGCAGTAGAACGCAAGGTGTATACGAGCAGTACTTC
CASSRTQGVYEQYF
>once|TRBV7-8|TRBJ2-2|NA
TGTGCCAGCGCCGGCGGGTCCGGGGAGCTGTTTTTT
CASAGGSGELFF
>few|TRBV5-1|TRBJ1-4|NA
TGCGCCAGCAGCTTCATGGACGGACGGGATCTGTTTTTT
CASSFMDGRDLFF
>NA|TRBV28|TRBJ1-6|TRBD1
TGTGCCAGCAGTTCCCACAGGGGCTCCTATAATTCACCCCTCCACTTT
CASSSHRGSYNSPLHF
>NA|TRBV15|TRBJ2-3|NA
TGTGCCACCAGCAGAGATGGGGCGGGGGCGGATACGCAGTATTTT
CATSRDGAGADTQYF
>NA|TRBV7-9|TRBJ1-2|NA
TGTGCCAGCAGCTCAGGACCGGGACGTATCTATGGCTACACCTTC
CASSSGPGRIYGYTF
>few|TRBV19|TRBJ1-2|NA
TGTGCCAGTAGTATAGATCAGGGGCAGGGAGGCCGCTACACCTTC
CASSIDQGQGGRYTF
>NA|TRBV7-6|TRBJ2-5|NA
TGTGCCAGCAGCCCAACCCTCCAGCGGACCCAGTACTTC
CASSPTLQRTQYF
>NA|TRBV15|TRBJ2-3|TRBD2
TGTGCCACCAGCACTCTAGCGGGGGATAGCACAGATACGCAGTATTTT
CATSTLAGDSTDTQYF
>few|TRBV7-9|TRBJ2-1|NA
TGTGCCAGCAGCTTAGCGTACAATGAGCAGTTCTTC
CASSLAYNEQFF
>NA|TRBV27|TRBJ1-1|NA
TGTGCCAGCAGTCTGGGGGGCGGCAACACTGAAGCTTTCTTT
CASSLGGGNTEAFF
>NA|TRBV9|TRBJ2-3|TRBD1
TGTGCCAGCAGCGTAGCTGGGGGACAGGGTGGAGATACGCAGTATTTT
CASSVAGGQGGDTQYF
>NA|TRBV7-9|TRBJ2-7|NA
TGTGCCAGCAGCTTAGGGGGGCTCAGCTCCTACGAGCAGTACTTC
CASSLGGLSSYEQYF
>NA|TRBV7-2|TRBJ2-1|NA
TGTGCCAGCAGCATATACCGGGGGAATGAGCAGTTCTTC
CASSIYRGNEQFF
>few|TRBV19|TRBJ2-2|TRBD1
TGTGCCAGTGGGACAGACAGGAACACCGGGGAGCTGTTTTTT
CASGTDRNTGELFF